This is a list of T cell receptor beta chains from one sample in a study of blood T cell repertoires in COVID-19. Repertoires were generated with immunoSEQ multiplex PCR, while TCRdb's copy carries only in-frame clones and drops some. The table lists 130,000 or so clones, 87% of them singletons, with 2% to 2.5% in the top ten. Input material: peripheral blood. These receptors came from a woman aged 50 to 60 with acute or convalescent COVID-19. The CDR3 runs from the conserved cysteine through the conserved F or W. A D gene is named only where the DNA matches it firmly. Part of the rows lack a size; the others show once, few, many or a class for expanded clones.

. TRBJ2-1 . TRBV19 TGTGCCAGTAGTATAGCGGTAGCATACAATGAGCAGTTCTTC CASSIAVAYNEQFF
few TRBJ2-1 . TRBV5-4 TGTGCCAGCAGCTTTAACAGGGATTATCACAATGAGCAGTTCTTC CASSFNRDYHNEQFF
. TRBJ2-3 . TRBV6-1 TGTGCCAGCAGTGACCCAGGGGGGCCGGGCACAGATACGCAGTATTTT CASSDPGGPGTDTQYF
. TRBJ1-5 . TRBV3-1/TRBV3-2 TGTGCCAGCAGCCAGGCAGGCAATCAGCCCCAGCATTTT CASSQAGNQPQHF
. TRBJ1-1 . TRBV27 TGTGCCAGCAGTTTCGGGGGGGGCACTGAAGCTTTCTTT CASSFGGGTEAFF
. TRBJ2-2 . TRBV6-2/TRBV6-3 TGTGCCAGCAGTGGGACGGGGGATTTGACCGGGGAGCTGTTTTTT CASSGTGDLTGELFF
once TRBJ1-3 . TRBV10-3 TGTGCCATCAGCACAGGGTTGGGGTCTGGAAACACCATATATTTT CAISTGLGSGNTIYF
. TRBJ1-6 . TRBV29-1 TGCAGCGTTCGACAGGATTCCTATAATTCACCCCTCCACTTT CSVRQDSYNSPLHF
. TRBJ1-1 TRBD1 TRBV6-2/TRBV6-3 TGTGCCAGCAGTATCGGGGACAGAAGGAACACTGAAGCTTTCTTT CASSIGDRRNTEAFF
once TRBJ2-1 . TRBV20-1 TGCAGTGCTAGTTACAGGGATGATGAGCAGTTCTTC CSASYRDDEQFF
. TRBJ2-3 TRBD1 TRBV6-6 TGTGCCAGCAGTCCCGGGACAGGGGTCGAGGGCACAGATACGCAGTATTTT CASSPGTGVEGTDTQYF
. TRBJ2-6 . TRBV25-1 TGTGCCAGCAGTGAATTTAACTCTGGGGCCAACGTCCTGACTTTC CASSEFNSGANVLTF
. TRBJ2-5 . TRBV19 TGTGCCAGTAGTATAGTTGGGGCAGGGGTAGAGACCCAGTACTTC CASSIVGAGVETQYF
. TRBJ1-1 . TRBV20-1 TGCAGTGCTAGTCGCGGGGCGGACACTGAAGCTTTCTTT CSASRGADTEAFF
. TRBJ1-1 TRBD1 TRBV7-9 TGTGCCAGCAGCCGCGGACAGGCTTTGATGAACACTGAAGCTTTCTTT CASSRGQALMNTEAFF
. TRBJ2-1 . TRBV2 TGTGCCAGCAGTGATATTGCGGGGCTACATAATGAGCAGTTCTTC CASSDIAGLHNEQFF
. TRBJ1-1 . TRBV19 TGTGCCAGTAGTATTGACACGGGGTTGAACACTGAAGCTTTCTTT CASSIDTGLNTEAFF
. TRBJ2-3 TRBD2 TRBV5-1 TGCGCCAGCAGCTTGGCCGGTGTTTTGGGCGGGCTAGCGGGGACAGATACGCAGTATTTT CASSLAGVLGGLAGTDTQYF
. TRBJ1-5 TRBD1 TRBV30 TGTGCCTGGAGTCCGGGACAGGGGAGCCAGCCCCAGCATTTT CAWSPGQGSQPQHF
. TRBJ2-6 . TRBV5-6 TGTGCCAGCAGCCGCCGGGTAGTTTCTGGGGCCAACGTCCTGACTTTC CASSRRVVSGANVLTF
few TRBJ1-1 . TRBV5-1 TGCGCCAGCAGCCCCGGGTCCAACACTGAAGCTTTCTTT CASSPGSNTEAFF
. TRBJ1-2 TRBD1 TRBV2 TGTGCCAGAGCGGAGATGGGGACAGAGCCATCCTATGGCTACACCTTC CARAEMGTEPSYGYTF
. TRBJ1-2 . TRBV5-1 TGCGCCAGCAGGGGCCGGGCCCAGGGTAACTATGGCTACACCTTC CASRGRAQGNYGYTF